This TCR beta chain was captured by sequencing in a study of control samples from healthy donors and cancer patients. Generated by immunoSEQ multiplex PCR, the TCRdb table keeps only in-frame clones and is missing some. The sample yields over 150,000 clones, 75% to 95% seen once. This CDR3 has 14 amino acids. Deletions cut 1 base from V and 12 bases from J, with 19 bases between. CDR1 and CDR2 (germline): MGHRA, YSYEKL. V and J are TRBV4-1 and TRBJ2-7, with D possibly being TRBD1 (6 bases). The specimen was blood. The clonotype originates from a middle-aged woman in good health. For the CDR3, the DNA is TGCGCCAGCAGCCAAGGGACAGACCCATTAGTGGTGTACTTC. Translation: CASSQGTDPLVVYF.